This T cell receptor (beta chain) originates from a study of cytomegalovirus exposure and HLA in healthy donors. The germline CDR1 and CDR2 sequences are MNHEY and SVGAGI. The CDR3 loop spans 12 amino acids. With 5 bases clipped from V and 6 bases from J, the junction kept 2 bases outside the gene matches. The PCR had 60 Vbeta and 13 Jbeta primers. TCRdb keeps only in-frame clones here, not all; method: immunoSEQ multiplex PCR. Among a few hundred thousand clones listed, approximately 91% were seen once. Study results and caveats: TCR beta V- and J-gene trimming, according to a later analysis, was linked to a missense DCLRE1C variant. Accurate prediction of HLA-A and HLA-B alleles (for most subjects) was reportedly achieved from TCR beta sequences. There were 164 TCR beta chains listed as cytomegalovirus-associated.

With respect to this clone: What it binds is not known.

Source material: PBMCs. This receptor was obtained from a girl between 2 and 10 years old in good health and CMV-seronegative. The gene calls are TRBV6-5 and TRBJ2-7, with 9 nucleotides matching TRBD2. CDR3 nucleotide sequence: TGTGCCAGCAGTGGACTAGCGTTCGAGCAGTACTTC. Translating it yields CASSGLAFEQYF.